The 12 T cell receptor beta chains below were found in one sample sequenced in a study of OX40 agonist ivuxolimab in advanced cancers. The library was generated by the immunoSEQ multiplex PCR assay. TCRdb took this table from immuneACCESS and kept in-frame rearrangements with V and J called. Such tables lack part of the clones; where checked against another copy, unresolved V genes explain under half of the gap, and the rest is unexplained. This sample gives under 60,000 clones in total; 90% to 95% of them show up just once. Around 10% of the sample belongs to the ten largest clones. The starting material was CD4+ or CD8+ T cells sorted from blood, obtained in a trial of the OX40 agonist ivuxolimab. Every receptor here comes from an adult with an advanced solid tumor such as melanoma, head and neck, liver or kidney cancer.

In DNA, the CDR3 is TGTGCCAGCAGCCAAGTCCCGGCGGATGGCTACACCTTC. Protein product: CASSQVPADGYTF. This chain uses TRBV7-9 with TRBJ1-2; D uncertain. Germline V gene sequence: CDR1 SEHNR, CDR2 FQNEAQ (reference sequence). The CDR3 sequence is 13 residues long. V shed 5 bases and J shed 6 bases, with 13 bases lying between them.

The chain has TRBV15 and TRBJ2-5; a possible D gene is TRBD2 (6 bases). The V and J ends lost 0 bases and 4 bases respectively, with 18 bases between them. Germline values: CDR1 LNHNV, CDR2 YYDKDF (reference sequence). The CDR3 contains 17 residues. The CDR3 nucleotides are TGTGCCACCAGCAGAGACCCCGGGACTTCGGGGGTAGAGACCCAGTACTTC. This encodes CATSRDPGTSGVETQYF.

This chain connects TRBV7-9 to TRBJ1-2; D possibly corresponds to TRBD1 (5 bases). CDR1 and CDR2 from the germline V gene are SEHNR and FQNEAQ (reference sequence). The CDR3 runs 14 residues. V lost 5 bases and J 6 bases, leaving 16 bases between the germline ends. The CDR3 DNA reads TGTGCCAGCAGCGTGGTTAGGGACGGAAATGGCTACACCTTC. This sequence encodes CASSVVRDGNGYTF.

The chain carries TRBV5-4 and TRBJ2-7; possible D gene TRBD2, 5 bases. The V end was cut by 4 bases, the J end by 4 bases, with 12 bases between. The CDR3 covers 13 residues. Germline V lookup: CDR1 SGHNT, CDR2 YYREEE (reference sequence). The CDR3 DNA follows: TGTGCCAGCAGCAACTTTGGGAGTTACGAGCAGTACTTC. Protein: CASSNFGSYEQYF.

This chain connects TRBV19 to TRBJ2-7, with 8 bases matching TRBD2. Germline values: CDR1 LNHDA, CDR2 SQIVND (reference sequence). With V trimmed by 5 bases and J by 2 bases, 2 bases remained unmatched. The CDR3 extends over 13 amino acids. The CDR3 nucleotides read TGTGCCAGTAGTCCCGGGGGGGCCTACGAGCAGTACTTC. Its translation is CASSPGGAYEQYF.

The J gene is TRBJ2-3, the V gene TRBV19; a possible D gene is TRBD2 (6 bases). The CDR3 is 13 amino acids. Germline-derived CDR1 and CDR2 are LNHDA and SQIVND (reference sequence). Trimming removed 6 bases at V and 4 bases at J, with 11 bases between. The CDR3 is CASRAGTADTQYF. As DNA, the CDR3 is TGTGCCAGTAGGGCAGGGACTGCAGATACGCAGTATTTT.

This clone was seen a single time. The rearrangement links TRBV5-1 to TRBJ2-7; TRBD2 matches 10 bases. With V trimmed by 0 bases and J by 6 bases, 9 bases remained unmatched. This CDR3 comprises 16 residues. Germline V lookup: CDR1 SGHRS, CDR2 YFSETQ. This CDR3 is CASSLELAGQWLEQYF. In DNA form, the CDR3 reads TGCGCCAGCAGCTTGGAACTAGCGGGACAGTGGCTCGAGCAGTACTTC.

V usage is TRBV11-2 and J usage is TRBJ2-1, with 10 bases aligning to TRBD2. This CDR3 spans 18 amino acids. The junction had 13 bases not matched to a gene; V was cut back by 0 bases and J by 8 bases. The V gene's germline CDR1 is SGHAT and CDR2 FQNNGV. The CDR3 is CASSLEGWLAGDFYEQFF. The CDR3 DNA follows: TGTGCCAGCAGCTTAGAAGGATGGCTAGCGGGAGATTTCTATGAGCAGTTCTTC.

This chain uses TRBV5-1 with TRBJ2-1; the match to TRBD1 covers 7 bases. The CDR3 loop spans 12 amino acids. In germline, CDR1 is SGHRS, CDR2 YFSETQ. Trimming at V came to 0 bases and at J to 9 bases, leaving 0 bases not matched to a gene. For the CDR3, the DNA is TGCGCCAGCAGCTTGGCAGGGGGTGAGCAGTTCTTC. Translated, it gives CASSLAGGEQFF.

The chain combines TRBV4-1 with TRBJ1-1, with no clear D. V was cut by 0 bases and J by 12 bases, with 11 bases left in between. This CDR3 is built from 12 residues. The germline V gene has CDR1 MGHRA and CDR2 YSYEKL. CDR3 nucleotide sequence: TGCGCCAGCAGCCAAGATGGGTTCGCAACTTTCTTT. Its protein is CASSQDGFATFF.

The chain links TRBV27 to TRBJ2-3; tentatively, D is TRBD1 (5 bases). This CDR3 comprises 13 residues. Between the trimmed V and J ends, which lost 2 bases and 7 bases, there was a span of 10 bases. The V gene's germline CDR1 is MNHEY and CDR2 SMNVEV (reference sequence). The CDR3 nucleotides are TGTGCCAGCAGTTTACCGCAGGGAAATACGCAGTATTTT. Protein sequence: CASSLPQGNTQYF.

This chain connects TRBV30 to TRBJ1-1; 8 nucleotides agree with TRBD1. The CDR3 is made up of 14 amino acids. V shed 5 bases and J 1 base; nucleotides not matched to a gene: 6. Germline CDR1 and CDR2: GTSNPN and SVGIG (reference sequence). In DNA, the CDR3 is TGTGCCTGGGGACAGGGCGGTTGGAACACTGAAGCTTTCTTT. Its protein is CAWGQGGWNTEAFF.